This TCR beta chain was obtained from a study of cytomegalovirus exposure and HLA in healthy donors. PCR used 60 Vbeta primers and 13 Jbeta primers. Data came from immunoSEQ multiplex PCR; TCRdb stores just in-frame clones and leaves some out. The table records about 82,000 clones, about 9.5% of them present only once. The material sequenced was PBMCs. This clonotype originated in a man in his fifties or sixties in good health and CMV-seropositive.

Here the CDR3 reads CASSPTSGASYNEQFF. The CDR3 DNA is TGTGCCAGCAGTCCTACTAGCGGAGCTTCCTACAATGAGCAGTTCTTC. V gene TRBV11-1 combines with J gene TRBJ2-1; 8 nucleotides match TRBD2. Germline V gene lookup returns CDR1 SGHAT and CDR2 FQDESV (reference sequence). CDR3 length: 16 amino acids. V was clipped by 6 bases and J by 1 base; unmatched bases: 8.